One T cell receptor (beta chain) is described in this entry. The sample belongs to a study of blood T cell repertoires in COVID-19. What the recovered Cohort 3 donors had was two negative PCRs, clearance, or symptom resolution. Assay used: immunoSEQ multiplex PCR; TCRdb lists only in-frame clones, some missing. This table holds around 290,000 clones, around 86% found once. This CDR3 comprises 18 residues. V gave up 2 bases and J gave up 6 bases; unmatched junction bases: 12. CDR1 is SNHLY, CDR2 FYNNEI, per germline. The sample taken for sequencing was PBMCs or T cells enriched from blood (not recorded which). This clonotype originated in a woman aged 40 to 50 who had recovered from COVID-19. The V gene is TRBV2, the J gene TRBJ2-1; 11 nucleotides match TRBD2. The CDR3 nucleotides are TGTGCCAGCAGTGAACTGCACCTTAGCGGGAGGGCCTTCAATGAGCAGTTCTTC. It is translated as CASSELHLSGRAFNEQFF.